These T cell receptor beta chains were read from a single sample in a study of blood T cell repertoires in COVID-19. TCRdb keeps only in-frame clones here, not all; method: immunoSEQ multiplex PCR. This table has roughly 220,000 clones, 75% to 90% appearing once. The sequencing input was peripheral blood. The receptors were sampled from a woman at least 80 years old with COVID-19, enrolled during active disease. The CDR3 runs from the conserved cysteine through the conserved F or W. Fields, in order: D gene, clone size, V gene, J gene, CDR3 DNA, CDR3 protein. The D gene is left open where the match is weak. A row's size may be missing; if present it is once, few, many or a size class.

D gene: TRBD1
clone size: NA
V gene: TRBV30
J gene: TRBJ1-5
CDR3 DNA: TGTGCCTGGACCGGACAGGGACAGAAGCAGCCCCAGCATTTT
CDR3 protein: CAWTGQGQKQPQHF

D gene: NA
clone size: once
V gene: TRBV2
J gene: TRBJ2-5
CDR3 DNA: TGTGCCAGCAGTGAGGGAGGACGGAAGGCAGAGACCCAGTACTTC
CDR3 protein: CASSEGGRKAETQYF

D gene: NA
clone size: NA
V gene: TRBV6-5
J gene: TRBJ1-5
CDR3 DNA: TGTGCCAGCAATCACCGGGACACTCAGCCCCAGCATTTT
CDR3 protein: CASNHRDTQPQHF

D gene: NA
clone size: NA
V gene: TRBV5-8
J gene: TRBJ1-2
CDR3 DNA: TGTGCCAGCAGCCCCGTGCAGTGGCTTACCTATGGCTACACCTTC
CDR3 protein: CASSPVQWLTYGYTF

D gene: TRBD2
clone size: NA
V gene: TRBV5-1
J gene: TRBJ2-2
CDR3 DNA: TGCGCCAGCAGCTCGGGACTAGTTTACAACCCGAACACCGGGGAGCTGTTTTTT
CDR3 protein: CASSSGLVYNPNTGELFF

D gene: NA
clone size: NA
V gene: TRBV28
J gene: TRBJ2-4
CDR3 DNA: TGTGCCAGCAGTCCCTCGAAGCTGGCCAAAAACATTCAGTACTTC
CDR3 protein: CASSPSKLAKNIQYF

D gene: NA
clone size: NA
V gene: TRBV4-2
J gene: TRBJ1-1
CDR3 DNA: TGTGCCAGCAGCCTCACGGGGGGGGCCGGCACTGAAGCTTTCTTT
CDR3 protein: CASSLTGGAGTEAFF

D gene: NA
clone size: NA
V gene: TRBV6-5
J gene: TRBJ1-5
CDR3 DNA: TGTGCCAGCAGTAGACAGATCGTTAGCAATCAGCCCCAGCATTTT
CDR3 protein: CASSRQIVSNQPQHF

D gene: NA
clone size: once
V gene: TRBV24-1
J gene: TRBJ1-4
CDR3 DNA: TGTGCCACCAGTGATCGCGGGACCGGAGCAACTAATGAAAAACTGTTTTTT
CDR3 protein: CATSDRGTGATNEKLFF

D gene: NA
clone size: NA
V gene: TRBV5-1
J gene: TRBJ2-3
CDR3 DNA: TGCGCCAGCAGCTTAAGCGGGTCGAACACAGATACGCAGTATTTT
CDR3 protein: CASSLSGSNTDTQYF

D gene: TRBD1
clone size: NA
V gene: TRBV13
J gene: TRBJ2-6
CDR3 DNA: TGTGCCAGCAGCTTAGAGACAGGGAGAATATCTGGGGCCAACGTCCTGACTTTC
CDR3 protein: CASSLETGRISGANVLTF

D gene: NA
clone size: NA
V gene: TRBV6-2/TRBV6-3
J gene: TRBJ2-2
CDR3 DNA: TGTGCCAGCAGTTACCCGCTAGGAGGCCCCGGTGCTGGGGAGCTGTTTTTT
CDR3 protein: CASSYPLGGPGAGELFF

D gene: NA
clone size: NA
V gene: TRBV28
J gene: TRBJ1-4
CDR3 DNA: TGTGCCAGCAGTCCCCCGGGTGGGGCAGATGAAAAACTGTTTTTT
CDR3 protein: CASSPPGGADEKLFF

D gene: TRBD2
clone size: NA
V gene: TRBV6-2/TRBV6-3
J gene: TRBJ2-1
CDR3 DNA: TGTGCCAGCAGTCCGCTGGGACTAGCGAACAATGAGCAGTTCTTC
CDR3 protein: CASSPLGLANNEQFF

D gene: NA
clone size: NA
V gene: TRBV18
J gene: TRBJ2-5
CDR3 DNA: TGTGCCAGCTCACCGCTGCCGGGTGAGACCCAGTACTTC
CDR3 protein: CASSPLPGETQYF

D gene: NA
clone size: once
V gene: TRBV7-2
J gene: TRBJ2-7
CDR3 DNA: TGTGCCAGCAGCTTAGCGGGGGGTCCGGTCTACGAGCAGTACTTC
CDR3 protein: CASSLAGGPVYEQYF

D gene: NA
clone size: NA
V gene: TRBV29-1
J gene: TRBJ1-1
CDR3 DNA: TGCAGCGTTGAAGGCCGGGGGGGGAGGACTGAAGCTTTCTTT
CDR3 protein: CSVEGRGGRTEAFF

D gene: NA
clone size: few
V gene: TRBV6-2/TRBV6-3
J gene: TRBJ2-7
CDR3 DNA: TGTGCCAGCAGTTACTCGATTAGAGGCGAGCAGTACTTC
CDR3 protein: CASSYSIRGEQYF

D gene: NA
clone size: NA
V gene: TRBV18
J gene: TRBJ1-5
CDR3 DNA: TGTGCCAGCTCACCACTGGCAGGGGTGGAGGAGCCCCAGCATTTT
CDR3 protein: CASSPLAGVEEPQHF

D gene: NA
clone size: NA
V gene: TRBV11-3
J gene: TRBJ2-1
CDR3 DNA: TGTGCCAGCAGCTCCGGTTCGAGCGACTACAATGAGCAGTTCTTC
CDR3 protein: CASSSGSSDYNEQFF

D gene: NA
clone size: NA
V gene: TRBV6-1
J gene: TRBJ1-2
CDR3 DNA: TGTGCCAGCAGTGAAGAGCTGGGACTCTATGGCTACACCTTC
CDR3 protein: CASSEELGLYGYTF

D gene: NA
clone size: NA
V gene: TRBV6-2/TRBV6-3
J gene: TRBJ1-2
CDR3 DNA: TGTGCCAGCAGTAGCGGACCCCACTATGGCTACACCTTC
CDR3 protein: CASSSGPHYGYTF

D gene: TRBD2
clone size: NA
V gene: TRBV6-2/TRBV6-3
J gene: TRBJ2-1
CDR3 DNA: TGTGCCAGCAGCCTGTCCGGGACTAGACTCAATGAGCAGTTCTTC
CDR3 protein: CASSLSGTRLNEQFF

D gene: TRBD2
clone size: NA
V gene: TRBV3-1/TRBV3-2
J gene: TRBJ2-1
CDR3 DNA: TGTGCCAGCAGCCAAGGGGGGCTAGCGGGAGGGGGTTCCTACAATGAGCAGTTCTTC
CDR3 protein: CASSQGGLAGGGSYNEQFF

D gene: NA
clone size: NA
V gene: TRBV28
J gene: TRBJ2-1
CDR3 DNA: TGTGCCAGCAGTTTAGTTGGCTTTGAGCAGTTCTTC
CDR3 protein: CASSLVGFEQFF

D gene: NA
clone size: NA
V gene: TRBV10-1
J gene: TRBJ1-3
CDR3 DNA: TGCGCCAGCATCGTTCGGGACTACAACTCTGGAAACACCATATATTTT
CDR3 protein: CASIVRDYNSGNTIYF

D gene: NA
clone size: few
V gene: TRBV10-3
J gene: TRBJ2-7
CDR3 DNA: TGTGCCATCAGTGACGGCAGGTACTCCTACGAGCAGTACTTC
CDR3 protein: CAISDGRYSYEQYF

D gene: TRBD1
clone size: NA
V gene: TRBV14
J gene: TRBJ2-7
CDR3 DNA: TGTGCCAGCAGCTCATTCAGGGGGACGAACTACGAGCAGTACTTC
CDR3 protein: CASSSFRGTNYEQYF

D gene: TRBD2
clone size: NA
V gene: TRBV9
J gene: TRBJ2-5
CDR3 DNA: TGTGCCAGCAGCGTCCACAGCGGGATTGAGACCCAGTACTTC
CDR3 protein: CASSVHSGIETQYF

D gene: NA
clone size: NA
V gene: TRBV6-1
J gene: TRBJ2-1
CDR3 DNA: TGTGCCAGCAGTGAGAGCTCCTACAATGAGCAGTTCTTC
CDR3 protein: CASSESSYNEQFF

D gene: TRBD1
clone size: NA
V gene: TRBV15
J gene: TRBJ2-7
CDR3 DNA: TGTGCCACCAGCAGGTCCCGGGACAGGGTAGGTGAGCAGTACTTC
CDR3 protein: CATSRSRDRVGEQYF

D gene: NA
clone size: NA
V gene: TRBV19
J gene: TRBJ1-1
CDR3 DNA: TGTGCCAGTACTTCGCGGGGGAACACTGAAGCTTTCTTT
CDR3 protein: CASTSRGNTEAFF

D gene: TRBD1
clone size: NA
V gene: TRBV2
J gene: TRBJ1-5
CDR3 DNA: TGTGCCAGCAGGGGACAGGGGGGGAATCAGCCCCAGCATTTT
CDR3 protein: CASRGQGGNQPQHF

D gene: NA
clone size: few
V gene: TRBV23-1
J gene: TRBJ1-5
CDR3 DNA: TGCGCCAGCAGTCATTATGGACAAATCAATCAGCCCCAGCATTTT
CDR3 protein: CASSHYGQINQPQHF

D gene: TRBD2
clone size: NA
V gene: TRBV30
J gene: TRBJ2-2
CDR3 DNA: TGTGCCTATCCCCCTCGGGCGGGGGGCCAGACCGGGGAGCTGTTTTTT
CDR3 protein: CAYPPRAGGQTGELFF

D gene: NA
clone size: few
V gene: TRBV7-2
J gene: TRBJ1-4
CDR3 DNA: TGTGCCAGCAGCTTAAGGGGCAGGGCCGAAAAACTGTTTTTT
CDR3 protein: CASSLRGRAEKLFF

D gene: NA
clone size: NA
V gene: TRBV5-1
J gene: TRBJ1-4
CDR3 DNA: TGCGCCAGCAGCTTGTACGGGACAACTAATGAAAAACTGTTTTTT
CDR3 protein: CASSLYGTTNEKLFF

D gene: TRBD1
clone size: NA
V gene: TRBV19
J gene: TRBJ2-7
CDR3 DNA: TGTGCCAGTTCTCCTACCGCGGACAGGTGGCAAGGGCAGTACTTC
CDR3 protein: CASSPTADRWQGQYF

D gene: NA
clone size: NA
V gene: TRBV7-9
J gene: TRBJ2-7
CDR3 DNA: TGTGCCAGCAGCCCCCGCTCCTACGAGCAGTACTTC
CDR3 protein: CASSPRSYEQYF

D gene: NA
clone size: NA
V gene: TRBV25-1
J gene: TRBJ2-7
CDR3 DNA: TGTGCCAGCACCGACAGAGCCTACGAGCAGTACTTC
CDR3 protein: CASTDRAYEQYF

D gene: NA
clone size: NA
V gene: TRBV6-1
J gene: TRBJ1-5
CDR3 DNA: TGTGCCAGCAGTGAAAGTTTTACAGGGCAGCCCCAGCATTTT
CDR3 protein: CASSESFTGQPQHF

D gene: TRBD1
clone size: once
V gene: TRBV6-5
J gene: TRBJ1-6
CDR3 DNA: TGTGCCAGCAGATCCGGACAGGCCATTAATTCACCCCTCCACTTT
CDR3 protein: CASRSGQAINSPLHF

D gene: NA
clone size: NA
V gene: TRBV6-5
J gene: TRBJ1-1
CDR3 DNA: TGTGCCAGCAGTTACTCCCTCAACACTGAAGCTTTCTTT
CDR3 protein: CASSYSLNTEAFF

D gene: TRBD2
clone size: NA
V gene: TRBV28
J gene: TRBJ2-5
CDR3 DNA: TGTGCCAGCAGTTTAGAAGGACTAGGTAGAAGGGAGTACTTC
CDR3 protein: CASSLEGLGRREYF

D gene: TRBD2
clone size: once
V gene: TRBV29-1
J gene: TRBJ2-4
CDR3 DNA: TGCAGCGGCTCCGGGGGGGCCAAAAACATTCAGTACTTC
CDR3 protein: CSGSGGAKNIQYF

D gene: NA
clone size: NA
V gene: TRBV6-5
J gene: TRBJ1-5
CDR3 DNA: TGTGCCAGCATGGCGGTGGAAAGAAGCAATCAGCCCCAGCATTTT
CDR3 protein: CASMAVERSNQPQHF

D gene: NA
clone size: NA
V gene: TRBV9
J gene: TRBJ2-5
CDR3 DNA: TGTGCCAGCAGCGTAGCTGGGGGGGAGACCCAGTACTTC
CDR3 protein: CASSVAGGETQYF

D gene: TRBD1
clone size: few
V gene: TRBV30
J gene: TRBJ1-3
CDR3 DNA: TGTGCCTGGAGTGCCGACAGGGCCCGAAACACCATATATTTT
CDR3 protein: CAWSADRARNTIYF

D gene: TRBD1
clone size: few
V gene: TRBV7-2
J gene: TRBJ2-3
CDR3 DNA: TGTGCCAGCAGCCCCCGGACAGGGGGCCCAGATACGCAGTATTTT
CDR3 protein: CASSPRTGGPDTQYF

D gene: NA
clone size: NA
V gene: TRBV6-5
J gene: TRBJ1-1
CDR3 DNA: TGTGCCAGCACCTCCCCGTGGGCCACTGAAGCTTTCTTT
CDR3 protein: CASTSPWATEAFF

D gene: TRBD1
clone size: NA
V gene: TRBV2
J gene: TRBJ1-6
CDR3 DNA: TGTGCCAGCAGCCATGAGACAGGGTTGGATTCACCCCTCCACTTT
CDR3 protein: CASSHETGLDSPLHF

D gene: TRBD1
clone size: NA
V gene: TRBV5-1
J gene: TRBJ1-2
CDR3 DNA: TGCGCCAGCAGCCAGTCCCAGGGACAGGGGGTCTATGGCTACACCTTC
CDR3 protein: CASSQSQGQGVYGYTF

D gene: NA
clone size: few
V gene: TRBV5-1
J gene: TRBJ1-3
CDR3 DNA: TGCGCCAGCAGCTTGCTACCAGGGGGAAACACCATATATTTT
CDR3 protein: CASSLLPGGNTIYF

D gene: NA
clone size: few
V gene: TRBV24-1
J gene: TRBJ2-2
CDR3 DNA: TGTGCCACCAGTGATCCCCGGGTTGCAACCGGGGAGCTGTTTTTT
CDR3 protein: CATSDPRVATGELFF

D gene: TRBD1
clone size: NA
V gene: TRBV19
J gene: TRBJ2-1
CDR3 DNA: TGTGCCAGTAGTCTTGGGACAGCCTCGTTCTTC
CDR3 protein: CASSLGTASFF

D gene: TRBD1
clone size: NA
V gene: TRBV18
J gene: TRBJ1-2
CDR3 DNA: TGTGCCAGCTCACCAGGGACAGGGGCGGGCTATGGCTACACCTTC
CDR3 protein: CASSPGTGAGYGYTF

D gene: NA
clone size: NA
V gene: TRBV18
J gene: TRBJ2-4
CDR3 DNA: TGTGCCAGCTCACCATTACGAGAGGCGAAAAACATTCAGTACTTC
CDR3 protein: CASSPLREAKNIQYF

D gene: NA
clone size: NA
V gene: TRBV30
J gene: TRBJ1-1
CDR3 DNA: TGTGCCTGGAGTATCCCGGGACTTAGGGGAACTGAAGCTTTCTTT
CDR3 protein: CAWSIPGLRGTEAFF

D gene: NA
clone size: NA
V gene: TRBV29-1
J gene: TRBJ1-2
CDR3 DNA: TGCAGCGTTGTCTCTATTGAAAATGGCTACACCTTC
CDR3 protein: CSVVSIENGYTF